A single sample is the source of the 14 T cell receptor beta chains below, sequenced in a study of identical twins (dated by TCRdb to the mid-2010s). Library preparation employed 5' RACE. Sequencer: Illumina HiSeq 2000. TCRdb cleaned the public reads at Q25 with fastp, built clones with MiXCR and kept in-frame beta chains. Each record represents a unique CDR3 protein, reported with the most common genes and DNA among its rows. Recorded for this sample are 200,000 or so distinct CDR3 sequences; roughly 7.5% of them occurred a single time. The top ten clonotypes cover more than 1.5% of the sample. In addition, the sample was reused for a study of yellow fever vaccine responses in identical twins.

The sample comprised memory (CD45RO+) T cells sorted from blood. Reading the label with the study, this specimen's cell subset or site is: CD45RO+ enriched T cells. The receptors derive from a woman aged 18-30 years in good health.

The chain recombines TRBV7-2 with TRBJ1-2; the D gene is possibly TRBD1 (6 bases). The V end lost 5 bases, the J end lost 9 bases, and 28 bases lay between the germline ends. This CDR3 region has 17 residues. Germline CDR1 reads SGHTA; CDR2 reads FQGNSA. The CDR3 sequence is CASSKTGTSLGSMSYTF. The CDR3 coding sequence is TGTGCCAGCAGCAAAACAGGGACTAGTCTCGGATCAATGAGCTACACCTTC.

The sample holds many counts of this clonotype. V is TRBV7-2 and J is TRBJ1-1, with a weak D call TRBD1 (5 bases). This CDR3 spans 17 amino acids. The germline V gene encodes CDR1 SGHTA and CDR2 FQGNSA. Trimming pared 1 base from V and 0 bases from J, leaving 15 bases between. The DNA for the CDR3 is TGTGCCAGCAGCTTAGTAGGCAGGGAGTATTTGAACACTGAAGCTTTCTTT. Amino acid sequence: CASSLVGREYLNTEAFF.

This chain joins TRBV20-1 and TRBJ1-5, with D tentatively TRBD1 (6 bases). From germline, CDR1 is DFQATT and CDR2 SNEGSKA (reference sequence). V was pared by 0 bases and J by 2 bases, with 14 bases between. The length of the CDR3 is 16 residues. In DNA, the CDR3 is TGCAGTGCTAGAGATAGGATAGCAGGGGGCAATCAGCCCCAGCATTTT. Residues: CSARDRIAGGNQPQHF.

The V call is TRBV5-1, the J call TRBJ2-1; perhaps TRBD1 as D (5 bases). CDR3 length: 15 residues. CDR1 and CDR2 (germline): SGHRS, YFSETQ. Trimming took off 0 bases at V and 7 bases at J, with 14 bases between the two ends. CDR3 DNA sequence: TGCGCCAGCAGCTTGGCCTTAAGCAGGGTAAATGAGCAGTTCTTC. Amino acids: CASSLALSRVNEQFF.

At least ten counts were recorded for this clonotype. No conserved phenylalanine or tryptophan ends this CDR3, so it is likely a read error. The DNA is omitted, as the CDR3 cannot be located on it reliably, and the CDR3 follows TCRdb's listing. The chain recombines TRBV7-2 with TRBJ1-2; the D call of TRBD1 is as the table states it, not checked on the DNA. Germline CDR1 reads SGHTA; CDR2 reads FQGNSA. The CDR3 numbers 13 amino acids, ends counted. The CDR3 loop is CASSLGGGTPAAI.

The chain employs TRBV3-1 and TRBJ2-2; D is possibly TRBD2 (5 bases). Germline V gene data show CDR1 as LGHDT and CDR2 as YNNKEL (reference sequence). V lost 5 bases to trimming and J lost 7 bases, with 8 bases between them. CDR3 length: 12 amino acids. The chain's CDR3 is CASSAGVGELFF. For the CDR3, the DNA is TGTGCCAGCAGCGCCGGGGTCGGGGAGCTGTTTTTT.

This clonotype has at least ten counts. CDR3 bases: TGTGCCAGCAGCAAAGAGGGACAGGGAAAGAGAAATGAGCAGTTCTTC. Translation gives CASSKEGQGKRNEQFF. The chain joins TRBV21-1 to TRBJ2-1; no DNA check was done on the table's D call, TRBD1. TRBV21-1 is a known pseudogene. The length of the CDR3 is 16 residues.

At least ten counts were recorded for this clonotype. The gene calls are TRBV2 and TRBJ2-1, with D tentatively TRBD2 (6 bases). Germline assignment: CDR1 SNHLY and CDR2 FYNNEI. This CDR3 has 16 amino acids. With 6 bases removed from V and 0 bases from J, the gap between germline ends came to 15 bases. As DNA, the CDR3 is TGTGCCAGCAGATCCCAGCGGGTGACCTCCTACAATGAGCAGTTCTTC. Translation: CASRSQRVTSYNEQFF.

This clonotype was detected ten times or more. The rearrangement joins TRBV5-5 to TRBJ1-5, with a possible D match to TRBD1 (6 bases). V dropped 3 bases and J dropped 6 bases, with 16 bases sitting between them. This CDR3 spans 15 amino acids. Germline-derived CDR1 and CDR2 are SGHKS and YYEKEE (reference sequence). CDR3 DNA: TGTGCCAGCAGCTGGGCAGGGGAATTGGGTCAGCCCCAGCATTTT. Its protein is CASSWAGELGQPQHF.

This clonotype was seen many times. V is TRBV5-1 and J is TRBJ2-1; D not resolved. The germline gives CDR1 SGHRS, CDR2 YFSETQ. The CDR3 has 15 residues. V was clipped by 1 base and J by 2 bases, with 10 bases between them. CDR3 region: CASSLKLDAYNEQFF. The CDR3 DNA is TGCGCCAGCAGCTTGAAGCTAGACGCCTACAATGAGCAGTTCTTC. The variable domain in full, completed from reference TRBV5-1 and TRBJ2-1, reads KAGVTQTPRYLIKTRGQQVTLSCSPISGHRSVSWYQQTPGQGLQFLFEYFSETQRNKGNFPGRFSGRQFSNSRSEMNVSTLELGDSALYLCASSLKLDAYNEQFFGPGTRLTVL.

This clonotype has only a few counts. V is TRBV5-1 and J is TRBJ1-1; D possibly corresponds to TRBD1 (5 bases). The germline CDR1 and CDR2 sequences are SGHRS and YFSETQ. CDR3 length equals 14 residues. V shed 1 base and J shed 1 base, with 8 bases lying between them. The CDR3, as DNA: TGCGCCAGCAGCTTGCATACAGGGAACACTGAAGCTTTCTTT. Its translation: CASSLHTGNTEAFF. Using reference TRBV5-1 and TRBJ1-1 for the parts outside the CDR3, the full variable domain is KAGVTQTPRYLIKTRGQQVTLSCSPISGHRSVSWYQQTPGQGLQFLFEYFSETQRNKGNFPGRFSGRQFSNSRSEMNVSTLELGDSALYLCASSLHTGNTEAFFGQGTRLTVV.

The chain combines TRBV20-1 with TRBJ2-3; 14 bases agree with TRBD2. Trimming cost V 6 bases and J 4 bases; bases outside gene matches: 6. From germline, CDR1 is DFQATT and CDR2 SNEGSKA (reference sequence). This CDR3 is 15 amino acids long. Here the CDR3 DNA reads TGCAGTGCGCAAACGACTAGCGGGAGGGCAGATACGCAGTATTTT. Translating gives CSAQTTSGRADTQYF.

CDR3 nucleotides: TGCAGTGCTAGAGTCAAGTCGGTGAGCGGGGAGCTGTTTTTT. Its protein product is CSARVKSVSGELFF. The chain is built from TRBV20-1 and TRBJ2-2; D is undetermined. V dropped 1 base and J dropped 7 bases, with 13 bases sitting between them. Germline values: CDR1 DFQATT, CDR2 SNEGSKA (reference sequence). The length of the CDR3 is 14 residues.

The CDR3 sequence: CASSVGTVSYNEQFF. The CDR3 bases are TGTGCCAGCAGCGTCGGGACAGTTTCCTACAATGAGCAGTTCTTC. This chain uses TRBV9 with TRBJ2-1; the match to TRBD1 covers 7 bases. CDR3 length: 15 amino acids. From germline, CDR1 is SGDLS and CDR2 YYNGEE. J lost 1 base, V lost 2 bases, and 3 bases had no gene match. The whole variable domain, filled in from reference TRBV9 and TRBJ2-1, reads DSGVTQTPKHLITATGQRVTLRCSPRSGDLSVYWYQQSLDQGLQFLIQYYNGEERAKGNILERFSAQQFPDLHSELNLSSLELGDSALYFCASSVGTVSYNEQFFGPGTRLTVL.